Presented here are 11 T cell receptor beta chains from one specimen sequenced in a study of blood T cell repertoires in COVID-19. TCRdb's table, derived via immunoSEQ multiplex PCR, lists solely in-frame clones and lacks some. The sample contains under 350,000 clones, roughly 80% of which appear only once. Sequenced material: peripheral blood. The receptors stem from a woman between 45 and 60 years old who had recovered from COVID-19.

The genes are TRBV5-1 and TRBJ1-4; the D gene is possibly TRBD1 (5 bases). Trimming took off 0 bases at V and 5 bases at J, with 11 bases between the two ends. In germline, CDR1 is SGHRS, CDR2 YFSETQ. The CDR3 is 15 residues long. The CDR3 sequence is CASSLDVTANEKLFF. CDR3 bases: TGCGCCAGCAGCTTGGATGTGACAGCGAATGAAAAACTGTTTTTT.

The chain carries TRBV19 and TRBJ1-3; D is perhaps TRBD1 (6 bases). Germline V gives CDR1 LNHDA, CDR2 SQIVND (reference sequence). The CDR3 runs to 16 residues. Trimming shortened V by 8 bases and J by 0 bases, and 17 bases separated the two germline ends. CDR3 in amino acids: CASFSVRGHSGNTIYF. The CDR3 DNA is TGTGCCAGTTTTTCAGTCCGGGGACACTCTGGAAACACCATATATTTT.

This clone came up a few times. The J gene is TRBJ1-6, the V gene TRBV28, with D uncertain. The CDR3 sequence is 14 residues long. Germline CDR1 and CDR2: MDHEN and SYDVKM. V dropped 2 bases and J dropped 9 bases, with 11 bases sitting between them. The CDR3 DNA reads as TGTGCCAGCAGTTTACCCTCGGTTACTTCACCCCTCCACTTT. Translation gives CASSLPSVTSPLHF. The full variable domain, its missing parts supplied by reference TRBV28 and TRBJ1-6, is DVKVTQSSRYLVKRTGEKVFLECVQDMDHENMFWYRQDPGLGLRLIYFSYDVKMKEKGDIPEGYSVSREKKERFSLILESASTNQTSMYLCASSLPSVTSPLHFGNGTRLTVT.

This clone has only a few counts. The chain couples TRBV24-1 to TRBJ1-5; D possibly corresponds to TRBD1 (6 bases). CDR1 and CDR2 from the germline V gene are KGHDR and SFDVKD. The CDR3 runs to 14 residues. Trimming cost V 3 bases and J 5 bases, with 10 bases left between them. The CDR3 loop is CATSDQDSYQPQHF. In nucleotides, the CDR3 is TGTGCCACCAGTGATCAGGACAGTTATCAGCCCCAGCATTTT.

V is TRBV7-3 and J is TRBJ1-6; D possibly corresponds to TRBD1 (6 bases). Germline values: CDR1 SGHTA, CDR2 FQGTGA. The CDR3 is 13 amino acids. The V and J ends lost 5 bases and 8 bases respectively, with 10 bases between them. The CDR3 protein is CASSPGGHSPLHF. The DNA of the CDR3 is TGTGCCAGCAGCCCCGGGGGGCATTCACCCCTCCACTTT.

V gene TRBV19 combines with J gene TRBJ1-1, with 12 bases fitting TRBD1. V lost 4 bases to trimming and J lost 7 bases; unmatched junction nucleotides: 10. The V gene's germline CDR1 is LNHDA and CDR2 SQIVND (reference sequence). The CDR3 length is 16 residues. The CDR3 sequence is CASSTSGQGARVEAFF. The CDR3 nucleotides read TGTGCCAGTAGTACATCGGGACAGGGGGCTCGAGTTGAAGCTTTCTTT. The whole variable domain, filled in from reference TRBV19 and TRBJ1-1, reads DGGITQSPKYLFRKEGQNVTLSCEQNLNHDAMYWYRQDPGQGLRLIYYSQIVNDFQKGDIAEGYSVSREKKESFPLTVTSAQKNPTAFYLCASSTSGQGARVEAFFGQGTRLTVV.

The gene calls are TRBV7-2 and TRBJ2-1; D gene uncertain. CDR3 length: 13 residues. The ends were cut back, 6 bases at V and 3 bases at J, with 9 bases in the middle. Germline V gene lookup returns CDR1 SGHTA and CDR2 FQGNSA. The DNA of the CDR3 is TGTGCCAGCAGAATAGTTGGCTACAATGAGCAGTTCTTC. Amino acids: CASRIVGYNEQFF.

This sequence joins TRBV20-1 and TRBJ2-5; D is possibly TRBD1 (8 bases). The CDR3 runs to 15 residues. Trimming removed 3 bases at V and 5 bases at J, with 19 bases between. CDR1 and CDR2 (germline): DFQATT, SNEGSKA (reference sequence). The DNA of the CDR3 is TGCAGTGCTAGTCTAGTCACAGGGGGGGGCGAGACCCAGTACTTC. Translation: CSASLVTGGGETQYF.

V gene TRBV28 combines with J gene TRBJ1-1; the match to TRBD1 covers 7 bases. V lost 2 bases and J lost 2; bases outside the gene matches: 2. The CDR3 spans 14 residues. CDR1 MDHEN and CDR2 SYDVKM come from the germline V gene. The CDR3 sequence: CASSLGTVNTEAFF. In nucleotides, the CDR3 is TGTGCCAGCAGTTTAGGGACAGTTAACACTGAAGCTTTCTTT.

This rearrangement joins TRBV7-9 to TRBJ1-1; D possibly corresponds to TRBD1 (5 bases). Germline lookup yields CDR1 SEHNR and CDR2 FQNEAQ (reference sequence). This CDR3 is built from 15 residues. The V end lost 6 bases, the J end lost 3 bases, and 17 bases lay between the germline ends. CDR3 nucleotide sequence: TGTGCCAGCAGACCGAGCTGGGGCGACGACACTGAAGCTTTCTTT. This codes for CASRPSWGDDTEAFF.

The CDR3 here is CASSLVRLAGETQYF. CDR3 sequence (DNA): TGTGCCAGCAGCTTAGTGCGGCTCGCTGGGGAGACCCAGTACTTC. The rearrangement joins TRBV11-1 to TRBJ2-5, with D hard to call. V was pared by 1 base and J by 5 bases, with 14 bases between. CDR3 length: 15 amino acids. CDR1 is SGHAT, CDR2 FQDESV, per germline (reference sequence).